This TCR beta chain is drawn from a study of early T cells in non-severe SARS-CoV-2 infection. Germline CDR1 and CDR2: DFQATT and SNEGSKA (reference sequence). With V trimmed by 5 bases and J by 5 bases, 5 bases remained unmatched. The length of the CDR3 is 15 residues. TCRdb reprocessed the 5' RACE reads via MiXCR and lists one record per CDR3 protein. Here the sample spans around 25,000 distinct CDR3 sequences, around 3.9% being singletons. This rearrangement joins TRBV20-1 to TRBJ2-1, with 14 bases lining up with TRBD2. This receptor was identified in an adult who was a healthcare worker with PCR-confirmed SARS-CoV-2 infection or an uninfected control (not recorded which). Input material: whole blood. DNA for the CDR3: TGCAGTGCTGGAAGGACTAGCGGGAGGAACAATGAGCAGTTCTTC. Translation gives CSAGRTSGRNNEQFF.